The 21 T cell receptor beta chains presented below share a single source sample, sequenced in a study of identical twins. TCRdb itself ran the 5' RACE reads through MiXCR, one entry per CDR3 protein. Of about 250,000 distinct CDR3 sequences in the sample, 6.5% to 9% were seen once. The data also belong to a second study, concerning yellow fever vaccine responses in identical twins.

Sequencing input: CD8+ T cells sorted from blood. All receptors derive from a woman aged 18-35 years in good health.

The rearrangement joins TRBV11-3 to TRBJ2-1, with 9 bases lining up with TRBD2. V lost 5 bases to trimming and J lost 4 bases; unmatched junction nucleotides: 6. From germline, CDR1 is SGHNT and CDR2 YENEEA. The CDR3 has 15 residues. Here the CDR3 DNA reads TGTGCCAGCAGCAGTGAGACTAGCGGTTACAATGAGCAGTTCTTC. It translates to CASSSETSGYNEQFF.

The chain uses TRBV12-3 or TRBV12-4 and TRBJ2-1; 9 bases match TRBD1. This CDR3 is 12 amino acids long. J gave up 6 bases and V 6 bases, and 0 bases lay outside the gene matches. In nucleotides, the CDR3 is TGTGCCAGCAGGACAGGGGGCAATGAGCAGTTCTTC. Its protein product is CASRTGGNEQFF.

About this clonotype itself: This may be a read error: a much more frequent sequence differs by one nucleotide. The V and J genes are TRBV6-4 and TRBJ2-3, with D possibly matching TRBD1 (5 bases). V lost 5 bases, J lost 4 bases, and 13 bases lay in between. The CDR3 is 14 residues long. CDR1 and CDR2 (germline): MRHNA, SNTAGT. CDR3 sequence reads: CASSIQGEADTQYF. The CDR3 DNA follows: TGTGCCAGCAGTATCCAGGGTGAAGCAGATACGCAGTATTTT.

This clonotype came up a few times. The V and J genes are TRBV9 and TRBJ2-7; D may be TRBD1 or TRBD2 (5 bases each). Trimming left V 4 bases short and J 5 bases short, with 19 bases between. CDR1 is SGDLS and CDR2 is YYNGEE in the germline V gene. This CDR3 contains 15 residues. The CDR3 coding sequence is TGTGCCAGCAGCCCTGATGGGGGTTCACCGAACGAGCAGTACTTC. Protein product: CASSPDGGSPNEQYF.

The CDR3 protein is CASSDVGTSDRNEQFF. DNA of the CDR3: TGCGCCAGCAGTGATGTTGGGACTAGTGACCGAAATGAGCAGTTCTTC. The chain combines TRBV10-1 with TRBJ2-1, with 8 bases lining up with TRBD2. The ends lost 3 bases at V and 7 bases at J; junction bases unmatched: 11. The germline gives CDR1 WNHNN, CDR2 SYGVQD (reference sequence). The CDR3 is 16 amino acids.

This clonotype was seen many times. The chain carries TRBV29-1 and TRBJ2-1; TRBD2 aligns across 12 bases. The CDR3 spans 16 residues. Germline V gene data show CDR1 as SQVTM and CDR2 as ANQGSEA. V lost 3 bases, J lost 3 bases, and 6 bases stayed unmatched. The DNA of the CDR3 is TGCAGCGTTGAGGGGCAACTAGCGGGGGGCTACAATGAGCAGTTCTTC. It is translated as CSVEGQLAGGYNEQFF.

This clonotype was seen only a few times. This sequence joins TRBV6-2 or TRBV6-3 and TRBJ2-3, with 12 bases that match TRBD2. The CDR3 is made up of 18 amino acids. The junction had 10 bases not matched to a gene; V was cut back by 2 bases and J by 4 bases. In germline, CDR1 is MNHEY, CDR2 SVGEGT. The CDR3 protein is CASSYPLAGGHPPDTQYF. The CDR3 DNA reads TGTGCCAGCAGTTACCCCCTAGCGGGGGGGCACCCCCCAGATACGCAGTATTTT.

The chain links TRBV5-1 to TRBJ2-3, with 14 positions matching TRBD2. In germline, CDR1 is SGHRS, CDR2 YFSETQ. This CDR3 is 14 amino acids long. The trim removed 5 bases at V and 4 bases at J, leaving 0 bases unmatched. In nucleotides, the CDR3 is TGCGCCAGCAGGACTAGCGGGGGGGCAGATACGCAGTATTTT. Its translation is CASRTSGGADTQYF.

This clonotype has more than one count but fewer than ten. The J gene is TRBJ2-7, the V gene TRBV7-9; TRBD1 matches 8 bases. V was clipped by 3 bases and J by 2 bases; unmatched bases: 3. Germline assignment: CDR1 SEHNR and CDR2 FQNEAQ (reference sequence). The CDR3 totals 14 residues. The chain's CDR3 is CASSFPGQAYEQYF. In DNA form, the CDR3 reads TGTGCCAGCAGCTTTCCGGGACAGGCCTACGAGCAGTACTTC.

The chain is built from TRBV6-2 or TRBV6-3 and TRBJ2-7; D is uncertain. V lost 2 bases and J 2 bases, leaving 4 bases between the germline ends. The CDR3 has 12 residues. Germline CDR1 MNHEY, CDR2 SVGEGT. The CDR3 nucleotides are TGTGCCAGCAGTTACACAGCCTACGAGCAGTACGTC. It is translated as CASSYTAYEQYV.

This clonotype was picked up a small number of times. The gene calls are TRBV27 and TRBJ2-1; tentatively, D is TRBD2 (6 bases). This CDR3 contains 11 residues. Germline V gene data show CDR1 as MNHEY and CDR2 as SMNVEV (reference sequence). Trimming took off 11 bases at V and 4 bases at J, with 9 bases between the two ends. The CDR3 DNA sequence: TGTGCCGCGGGGCGGTACAATGAGCAGTTCTTC. It translates to CAAGRYNEQFF.

This clonotype has only a few counts. This sequence joins TRBV21-1 and TRBJ1-1; the table's D call of TRBD1 was not tested on the DNA. TRBV21-1 is a known pseudogene. The CDR3 loop spans 14 amino acids. The CDR3 DNA sequence: TGTGCCAGCAGCCTGGCCTCGGGAAGGACTGAAGCTTTCTTT. It is translated as CASSLASGRTEAFF.

The chain employs TRBV5-6 and TRBJ2-7, with a possible D match to TRBD1 (5 bases). This CDR3 spans 12 amino acids. From germline, CDR1 is SGHDT and CDR2 YYEEEE. Trimming shortened V by 0 bases and J by 5 bases, and 6 bases separated the two germline ends. CDR3 amino acids: CASSLDRNEQYV. In DNA, the CDR3 is TGTGCCAGCAGCTTGGACAGGAACGAGCAGTACGTC.

The chain uses TRBV7-2 and TRBJ1-1; TRBD1 matches at 11 bases. The CDR3 is made up of 15 amino acids. Trimming took 5 bases from V and 4 from J; bases not matched to a gene: 6. Germline CDR1 is SGHTA and CDR2 is FQGNSA. The CDR3 protein is CASSGGQGAGTEAFF. CDR3 DNA: TGTGCCAGCAGCGGCGGACAGGGGGCGGGCACTGAAGCTTTCTTT. The full variable domain, with the rest looked up from reference TRBV7-2 and TRBJ1-1, is GAGVSQSPSNKVTEKGKDVELRCDPISGHTALYWYRQSLGQGLEFLIYFQGNSAPDKSGLPSDRFSAERTGGSVSTLTIQRTQQEDSAVYLCASSGGQGAGTEAFFGQGTRLTVV.

In this sample, this clonotype turned up many times. The chain employs TRBV6-5 and TRBJ2-2; D unclear. V dropped 8 bases and J dropped 5 bases, with 6 bases sitting between them. This CDR3 has 11 amino acids. Germline CDR1 reads MNHEY; CDR2 reads SVGAGI. CDR3 region: CASGETGELFF. The CDR3 coding sequence is TGTGCCAGCGGGGAAACCGGGGAGCTGTTTTTT.

This clonotype was detected many times. The genes are TRBV3-1 and TRBJ2-1, with D perhaps TRBD2 (6 bases). Germline CDR1 is LGHDT and CDR2 is YNNKEL (reference sequence). The CDR3 covers 16 residues. V lost 2 bases to trimming and J lost 2 bases, with 13 bases between them. The CDR3, as DNA: TGTGCCAGCAGCCAATGGGGGGAGACTCCCTACAATGAGCAGTTCTTC. This encodes CASSQWGETPYNEQFF.

In this sample, this clonotype turned up many times. The genes are TRBV27 and TRBJ2-1; D perhaps matches TRBD2 (5 bases). Germline V gene sequence: CDR1 MNHEY, CDR2 SMNVEV (reference sequence). This CDR3 has 12 amino acids. V shed 3 bases and J shed 8 bases, with 8 bases lying between them. The CDR3 DNA is TGTGCCAGCAGTTTTGAGGGAGATGAGCAGTTCTTC. Amino acid sequence: CASSFEGDEQFF.

J is TRBJ2-2 and V is TRBV20-1, with 10 bases aligning to TRBD2. Germline loops: CDR1 DFQATT, CDR2 SNEGSKA (reference sequence). Germline trimming cut 2 bases from V and 3 bases from J; bases unmatched to any gene: 3. CDR3 length equals 15 residues. Written as DNA, the CDR3 is TGCAGTGCTAGACTTAGCGGGGGGTACACCGGGGAGCTGTTTTTT. It encodes CSARLSGGYTGELFF.

This chain uses TRBV6-1 with TRBJ1-2; D possibly corresponds to TRBD1 (5 bases). CDR1 MNHNS and CDR2 SASEGT come from the germline V gene. The CDR3 sequence is 13 residues long. Trimming took off 4 bases at V and 4 bases at J, with 10 bases between the two ends. CDR3 nucleotides: TGTGCCAGCAGTGCCGGACATAGCTATGGCTACACCTTC. It encodes CASSAGHSYGYTF.

The chain uses TRBV28 and TRBJ1-6; D not certain. The CDR3 runs 19 residues. Per germline, CDR1 MDHEN and CDR2 SYDVKM. V lost 2 bases to trimming and J lost 8 bases, with 25 bases between them. The DNA for the CDR3 is TGTGCCAGCAGTTTACCCCCCCACGGTACCCCCGGCGGGGATTCACCCCTCCACTTT. This encodes CASSLPPHGTPGGDSPLHF.

This clonotype was detected ten times or more. V and J are TRBV20-1 and TRBJ2-3; 13 bases line up with TRBD2. V lost 5 bases and J lost 9; bases outside the gene matches: 11. The CDR3 has 15 residues. Germline CDR1 DFQATT, CDR2 SNEGSKA (reference sequence). CDR3 residues: CSALPTSGGVPTQYF. CDR3 nucleotides: TGCAGTGCTTTACCAACTAGCGGGGGGGTCCCAACGCAGTATTTT.